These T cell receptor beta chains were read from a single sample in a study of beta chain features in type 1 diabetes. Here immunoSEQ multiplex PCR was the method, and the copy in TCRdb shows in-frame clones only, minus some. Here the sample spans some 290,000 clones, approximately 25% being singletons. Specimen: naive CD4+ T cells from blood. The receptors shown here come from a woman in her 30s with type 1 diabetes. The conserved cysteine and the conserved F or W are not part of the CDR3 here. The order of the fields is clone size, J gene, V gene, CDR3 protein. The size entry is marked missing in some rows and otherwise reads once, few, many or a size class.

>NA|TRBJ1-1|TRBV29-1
SVDLQGANTEAF
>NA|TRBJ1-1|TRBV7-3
ASSLQGGDTEAF
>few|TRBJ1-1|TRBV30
AGGTLNTEAF
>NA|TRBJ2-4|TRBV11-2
ASSHWEGQNIQY
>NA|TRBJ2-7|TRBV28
ASSSEPPGYEQY
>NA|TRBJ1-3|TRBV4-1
ASSRRAENSGNTIY
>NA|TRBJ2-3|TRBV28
ASIHSGSSADTQY
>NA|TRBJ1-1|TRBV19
ASKNTEAF
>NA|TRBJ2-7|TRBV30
AWSVEGDRSQY
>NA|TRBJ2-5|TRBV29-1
SVDSGRETQY
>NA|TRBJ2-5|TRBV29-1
SVDRLAEKTQY
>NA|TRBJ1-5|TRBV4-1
ASSQESGQPQH
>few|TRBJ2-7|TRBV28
ASRVTGSYEQY
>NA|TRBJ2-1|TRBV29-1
SVSAEIGFYNEQF
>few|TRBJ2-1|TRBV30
ARGSYNEQF
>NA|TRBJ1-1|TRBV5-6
ASSLAGNTEAF
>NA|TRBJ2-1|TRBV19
ASSTQRLAGAEYNEQF
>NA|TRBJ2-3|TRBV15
ATSRDPSRGTDTQY
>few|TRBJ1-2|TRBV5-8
ASTRDRTYGYT
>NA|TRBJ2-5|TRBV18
ASSPRHQETQY
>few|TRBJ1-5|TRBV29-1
SVEIGRGQPQH
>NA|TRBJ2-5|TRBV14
ASSLRETQY
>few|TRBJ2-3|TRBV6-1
ASTLEREITDTQY
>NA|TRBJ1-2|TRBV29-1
SVKGSARSYGYT
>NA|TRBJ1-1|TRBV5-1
ASSLETGLTEAF
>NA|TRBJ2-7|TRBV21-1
ASSEKAKGGHTYEQY
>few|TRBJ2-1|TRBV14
ASSRTSGYNEQF
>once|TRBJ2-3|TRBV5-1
ASSLGTSTDTQY
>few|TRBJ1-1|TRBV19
ASPSNTEAF
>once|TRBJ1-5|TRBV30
AWSPGQGDQPQH
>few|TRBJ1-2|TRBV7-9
ASTSRGTGDGYT
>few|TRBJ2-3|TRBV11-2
ASSFSQSDTQY
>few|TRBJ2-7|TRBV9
ASSVGTSGTYEQY
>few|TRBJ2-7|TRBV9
ASSVEQGLSPYEQY
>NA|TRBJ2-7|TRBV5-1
ASSLAGIGVNEQY
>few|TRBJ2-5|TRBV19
ASKQQGSNQETQY
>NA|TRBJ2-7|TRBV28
ASSLKSLSSYEQY
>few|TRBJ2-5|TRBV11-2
ASSLARQETQY
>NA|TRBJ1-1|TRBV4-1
ASSQDLRTGPFTEAF
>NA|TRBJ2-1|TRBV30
AWSVGTSGGNEQF
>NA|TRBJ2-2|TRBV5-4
ASSLGGVSGIRTGELF
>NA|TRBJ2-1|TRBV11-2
ASSSAQGGTYNEQF